This record looks at one T cell receptor (beta chain) sequence and its context. The data belong to a study of T cell changes during pregnancy in multiple sclerosis. The table came from immunoSEQ multiplex PCR; TCRdb's copy has only in-frame clones and leaves some out. The table includes tens of thousands of clones, around 93% detected once. The source was CD4+ T cells from peripheral blood mononuclear cells, collected after pregnancy. The source of this sequence is a female donor with multiple sclerosis, enrolled in a pregnancy study.

CDR3 DNA: TGCGCCAGCAGACGAGACGGGAGCTCCTACAATGAGCAGTTCTTC. Translating gives CASRRDGSSYNEQFF. V gene TRBV5-1 combines with J gene TRBJ2-1; D possibly corresponds to TRBD2 (6 bases). Germline loops: CDR1 SGHRS, CDR2 YFSETQ. V was cut by 5 bases and J by 0 bases, with 12 bases left in between. This CDR3 region has 15 residues.